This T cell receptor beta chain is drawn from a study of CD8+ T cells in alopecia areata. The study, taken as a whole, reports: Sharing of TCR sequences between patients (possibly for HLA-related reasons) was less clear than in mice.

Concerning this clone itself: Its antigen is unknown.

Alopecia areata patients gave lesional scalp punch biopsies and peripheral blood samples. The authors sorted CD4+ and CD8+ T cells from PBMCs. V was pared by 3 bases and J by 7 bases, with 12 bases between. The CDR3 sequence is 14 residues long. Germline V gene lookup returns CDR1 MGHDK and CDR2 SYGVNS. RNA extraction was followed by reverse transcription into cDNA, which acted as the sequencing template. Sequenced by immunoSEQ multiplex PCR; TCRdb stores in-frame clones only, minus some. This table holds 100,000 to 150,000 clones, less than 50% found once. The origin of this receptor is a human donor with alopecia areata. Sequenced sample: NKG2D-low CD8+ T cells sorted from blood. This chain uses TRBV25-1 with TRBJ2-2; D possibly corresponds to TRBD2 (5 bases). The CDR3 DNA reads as TGTGCCAGCAGTGAGACGGGAAACGGCGGGGAGCTGTTTTTT. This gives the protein CASSETGNGGELFF.